The rows below give T cell receptor beta chains drawn from one sample of a study of blood T cell repertoires in COVID-19. Profiled with immunoSEQ multiplex PCR; TCRdb holds only in-frame clones, not every one. Of around 400,000 clones in the sample, around 83% were seen once. The material sequenced was PBMCs or T cells enriched from blood (not recorded which). The origin of the receptors is a woman aged 45-59 years who had recovered from COVID-19. Both conserved end residues are part of each CDR3. The order of the fields is D gene, J gene, V gene, clone size, CDR3 DNA, CDR3 protein. The D gene is left open where the match is weak. Size is stated for part of the rows, as once, few or many counts, or as a class when the clone is expanded.

d_gene: TRBD1; j_gene: TRBJ1-5; v_gene: TRBV6-5; abundance: NA; CDR3nt: TGTGCCAGCAGTTACGCCAGGGGGTCGAGTCAGCCCCAGCATTTT; CDR3aa: CASSYARGSSQPQHF
d_gene: NA; j_gene: TRBJ2-2; v_gene: TRBV9; abundance: NA; CDR3nt: TGTGCCAGCAGCGTACCCGTTTCCCCTCCACTCACCGGGGAGCTGTTTTTT; CDR3aa: CASSVPVSPPLTGELFF
d_gene: TRBD2; j_gene: TRBJ2-2; v_gene: TRBV5-6; abundance: NA; CDR3nt: TGTGCCAGCCGGACTAGCGGGAGTCGAACCGGGGAGCTGTTTTTT; CDR3aa: CASRTSGSRTGELFF
d_gene: TRBD1; j_gene: TRBJ2-2; v_gene: TRBV2; abundance: NA; CDR3nt: TGTGCCGGAATTCGACAGGGCAGAAACCAGGAGCTGTTTTTT; CDR3aa: CAGIRQGRNQELFF
d_gene: TRBD2; j_gene: TRBJ2-2; v_gene: TRBV7-9; abundance: NA; CDR3nt: TGTGCCAGCGAGGGGAGGGTGAACACCGGGGAGCTGTTTTTT; CDR3aa: CASEGRVNTGELFF
d_gene: NA; j_gene: TRBJ2-3; v_gene: TRBV3-1/TRBV3-2; abundance: once; CDR3nt: TGTGCCAGCAGCCAAGTTATCTCCCCAGATACGCAGTATTTT; CDR3aa: CASSQVISPDTQYF
d_gene: TRBD2; j_gene: TRBJ2-1; v_gene: TRBV5-6; abundance: NA; CDR3nt: TGTGCCAGCAGCTTCGCCGGACTAGCGGGGCGGTACAATGAGCAGTTCTTC; CDR3aa: CASSFAGLAGRYNEQFF
d_gene: NA; j_gene: TRBJ1-1; v_gene: TRBV14; abundance: NA; CDR3nt: TGTGCCAGCAGCCTTTTACAGAACACTGAAGCTTTCTTT; CDR3aa: CASSLLQNTEAFF
d_gene: NA; j_gene: TRBJ1-2; v_gene: TRBV4-1; abundance: NA; CDR3nt: TGCGCCAGCAGCCAAGAGGGAGTTGGCTATGGCTACACCTTC; CDR3aa: CASSQEGVGYGYTF
d_gene: NA; j_gene: TRBJ2-2; v_gene: TRBV6-5; abundance: NA; CDR3nt: TGTGCCAGCAATTCTAACACCGGGGAGCTGTTTTTT; CDR3aa: CASNSNTGELFF
d_gene: NA; j_gene: TRBJ1-2; v_gene: TRBV4-3; abundance: NA; CDR3nt: TGCGCCAGCAGCCCGGACAGAACCAACTATGGCTACACCTTC; CDR3aa: CASSPDRTNYGYTF
d_gene: TRBD2; j_gene: TRBJ2-7; v_gene: TRBV27; abundance: NA; CDR3nt: TGTGCCAGCAGTTTATTGGGCAATGCGGGGGGCTTATGGAACGAGCAGTACTTC; CDR3aa: CASSLLGNAGGLWNEQYF
d_gene: TRBD1; j_gene: TRBJ2-5; v_gene: TRBV4-2; abundance: NA; CDR3nt: TGTGCCAGCAGCCAGTCGGACAGGGGAGAGACCCAGTACTTC; CDR3aa: CASSQSDRGETQYF
d_gene: NA; j_gene: TRBJ2-3; v_gene: TRBV7-3; abundance: once; CDR3nt: TGTGCCAGCAGCTCGTTCCGCACAGATACGCAGTATTTT; CDR3aa: CASSSFRTDTQYF
d_gene: NA; j_gene: TRBJ2-3; v_gene: TRBV6-5; abundance: NA; CDR3nt: TGTGCCAGCAGTTACGGCCAGAGCACAGATACGCAGTATTTT; CDR3aa: CASSYGQSTDTQYF